A selection of T cell receptor beta chains follows, all from one sample in a study of vaccination and CD4 T cells after COVID-19. These receptors lack a known antigen. MiXCR, applied by TCRdb to the PCR reads, yields one record per CDR3 protein. This sample has 20,000 or so distinct CDR3 sequences, with about 61% found just once. The sample consisted of CD4+ T cells from blood, cultured in vitro. These receptors were taken from a human donor who had recovered from COVID-19. The CDR3 runs from the conserved cysteine through the conserved F or W. A D gene is named only where the DNA matches it firmly. Clone sizes are given selectively: once, few, many, or a class where the clone is expanded.

v_call	d_call	clone_size	j_call	cdr3_nt	cdr3_aa
TRBV5-1	TRBD1	.	TRBJ1-2	TGCGCCAGCAGCTTCACCGGGACAGGGGGCGAGGGCTACACCTTC	CASSFTGTGGEGYTF
TRBV19	.	.	TRBJ1-2	TGTGCCAGTACCCCCGGGGGGCCAGGGTATGGCTACACCTTC	CASTPGGPGYGYTF
TRBV28	.	.	TRBJ1-1	TGTGCCAGCAGTTTGTGGACTGAAGCTTTCTTT	CASSLWTEAFF
TRBV24-1	TRBD1	.	TRBJ2-2	TGTGCCACCAGTGATTTCGGGACAGGGTATCCCGGGGAGCTGTTTTTT	CATSDFGTGYPGELFF
TRBV2	TRBD1	.	TRBJ2-7	TGTGCCAGCAGACCCTCAGAGGGGGCCCACGAGCAGTACTTC	CASRPSEGAHEQYF
TRBV28	.	.	TRBJ1-2	TGTGCCAGCAGTTTCCCGGTAGGGGATGGCTACACCTTC	CASSFPVGDGYTF
TRBV19	TRBD1	once	TRBJ2-3	TGTGCCAGTAGTGCAGGGATGGGACAGGGCACAGATACGCAGTATTTT	CASSAGMGQGTDTQYF
TRBV7-2	TRBD2	.	TRBJ2-5	TGTGCCAGCAGCTTACTAGCGGGATTGCAAGAGACCCAGTACTTC	CASSLLAGLQETQYF
TRBV20-1	TRBD1	few	TRBJ1-2	TGCAGTGCTTCTATGGCCGGGACAGGGCTCTATGGCTACACCTTC	CSASMAGTGLYGYTF
TRBV10-3	.	medium-sized	TRBJ2-3	TGTGCCGTACGGGACTCTACGAGGGCAGATACGCAGTATTTT	CAVRDSTRADTQYF
TRBV24-1	TRBD2	.	TRBJ2-7	TGTGCCACCAGAGGGACTAGCGGGGACGAGCAGTACTTC	CATRGTSGDEQYF
TRBV14	.	.	TRBJ1-1	TGTGCCAGCAGCCAAGAAGGAGGGACTGAAGCTTTCTTT	CASSQEGGTEAFF
TRBV6-5	TRBD2	.	TRBJ2-3	TGTGCCAGCAGTTACCTAACTAGCGGAGGCTCAGATACGCAGTATTTT	CASSYLTSGGSDTQYF
TRBV11-1	.	.	TRBJ1-1	TGTGCCAGCAGCTTAAGACGGGGGATCACTGAAGCTTTCTTT	CASSLRRGITEAFF
TRBV29-1	TRBD1	few	TRBJ2-7	TGCAGCGAGGGTAGGGACAGATCTATTGATGTTCTCTCCTACGAGCAGTACTTC	CSEGRDRSIDVLSYEQYF
TRBV9	TRBD2	.	TRBJ2-3	TGTGCCAGCAGCCTAGCGGGGGCCCGCACAGATACGCAGTATTTT	CASSLAGARTDTQYF
TRBV27	.	.	TRBJ1-1	TGTGCCAGCAGTTTCGTGAGGAACACTGAAGCTTTCTTT	CASSFVRNTEAFF
TRBV19	TRBD1	.	TRBJ2-7	TGTGCCAGTAGTCTTGGGACAGACTACGAGCAGTACTTC	CASSLGTDYEQYF
TRBV20-1	TRBD2	few	TRBJ2-1	TGCAGTGCTAGGGGTGGAGCGGGAGCTCTGAGAACGGGAACAGATGAGCAGTTCTTC	CSARGGAGALRTGTDEQFF
TRBV30	.	.	TRBJ1-5	TGTGCCTGGAGTGTTCGAGGGGACACCAATCAGCCCCAGCATTTT	CAWSVRGDTNQPQHF
TRBV19	.	few	TRBJ2-3	TGTGCCAGTAGTCTGGACTACTCAGGAGGTACGCAGTATTTT	CASSLDYSGGTQYF
TRBV20-1	TRBD1	.	TRBJ1-1	TGCAGTGCTACCAGACCCCTAATCTGGACAGGGCAAACACTGAACACTGAAGCTTTCTTT	CSATRPLIWTGQTLNTEAFF
TRBV5-4	.	.	TRBJ2-1	TGTGCCAGCACCATGCAATCGGGCCCCCGCTACAATGAGCAGTTCTTC	CASTMQSGPRYNEQFF
TRBV7-9	TRBD2	.	TRBJ2-3	TGTGCCAGCAGCTTAGCGGGGACTAGCGAGCCAGATACGCAGTATTTT	CASSLAGTSEPDTQYF
TRBV20-1	.	.	TRBJ2-7	TGCAGTGCGGAAGCTCCGCGGGTCTCCTACGAGCAGTACTTC	CSAEAPRVSYEQYF
TRBV5-4	.	.	TRBJ2-1	TGTGCCAGCAGCTTGGAAGCCTACAATGAGCAGTTCTTC	CASSLEAYNEQFF
TRBV29-1	.	.	TRBJ2-7	TGCAGCGCCCGCAGGGACTCCTACGAGCAGTACTTC	CSARRDSYEQYF
TRBV7-9	.	few	TRBJ2-5	TGTGCCAGCAGCTTAGTCTACCAAGAGACCCAGTACTTC	CASSLVYQETQYF
TRBV24-1	.	.	TRBJ1-2	TGTGCCACCAGTGACGCGGTAGACTATGGCTACACCTTC	CATSDAVDYGYTF
TRBV7-2	TRBD1	.	TRBJ2-7	TGTGCCAGCAGCACCGCAGGGGGATCGCCCTCCTACGAGCAGTACTTC	CASSTAGGSPSYEQYF
TRBV6-5	.	.	TRBJ2-5	TGTGCCAGCAGTTACCTGCAGACCCAGTACTTC	CASSYLQTQYF
TRBV6-1	TRBD1	few	TRBJ2-5	TGTGCCAACCGGGACAGGGGTTCGGAGACCCAGTACTTC	CANRDRGSETQYF
TRBV4-1	TRBD1	few	TRBJ1-1	TGCGCCAGCAGCCCGAGGACAGGTCCTAGCACTGAAGCTTTCTTT	CASSPRTGPSTEAFF
TRBV10-3	.	.	TRBJ1-1	TGTGCCATCCAAGCGAGGGGGGAGAACACTGAAGCTTTCTTT	CAIQARGENTEAFF
TRBV27	TRBD1	.	TRBJ2-7	TGTGCCAGCAGGGGGGACAGGGGGCCCTTTAACGAGCAGTACTTC	CASRGDRGPFNEQYF
TRBV7-9	TRBD1	.	TRBJ2-7	TGTGCCAGCAGCTTACCCCGGGACAGGGCCTACGAGCAGTACTTC	CASSLPRDRAYEQYF
TRBV6-1	.	few	TRBJ1-5	TGTGCCAGCAGTGAAGCCGTCGGGCAGGGAATTTTCGGACAGCCCCAGCATTTT	CASSEAVGQGIFGQPQHF
TRBV12-3/TRBV12-4	.	few	TRBJ2-3	TGTGCCAGCACCCCCCGAAAGGGCGGCACAGATACGCAGTATTTT	CASTPRKGGTDTQYF
TRBV27	TRBD1	.	TRBJ1-2	TGTGCCAGCAGTGACAGGGTACTTCGTGGCTACACCTTC	CASSDRVLRGYTF
TRBV15	.	.	TRBJ1-5	TGTGCCACCAGCAGAGATGGGGGTTGGGTTCAGCCCCAGCATTTT	CATSRDGGWVQPQHF
TRBV6-1	TRBD1	.	TRBJ2-7	TGTGCCAGCAGACTCGGACAGGGGGAAGTCTACGAGCAGTACTTC	CASRLGQGEVYEQYF
TRBV11-2	.	.	TRBJ2-1	TGTGCCAGCAGCCCCTCCGGGACTGACAATGAGCAGTTCTTC	CASSPSGTDNEQFF
TRBV30	TRBD2	once	TRBJ2-1	TGTGCCTGGAGTAGCGGGAGGGCAAAACTCCGAAGCTCCTACAATGAGCAGTTCTTC	CAWSSGRAKLRSSYNEQFF
TRBV30	.	few	TRBJ2-5	TGTGCCTGGACACAGGGACGAGAGACCCAGTACTTC	CAWTQGRETQYF
TRBV19	TRBD1	.	TRBJ2-7	TGTGCCAGCCAAACAAAGACAGGGGACTCCTACGAGCAGTACTTC	CASQTKTGDSYEQYF
TRBV19	TRBD1	.	TRBJ1-2	TGTGCCAGTAGTAGGGGACAGACGGGTAACTATGGCTACACCTTC	CASSRGQTGNYGYTF
TRBV10-1	TRBD2	.	TRBJ2-3	TGCGCCAGCAGTTACGGGGGGAGGTCAGATACGCAGTATTTT	CASSYGGRSDTQYF
TRBV7-3	.	few	TRBJ2-3	TGTGCCAGCAGCTTAACAGGGCAGGGGGGCAGAGATACGCAGTATTTT	CASSLTGQGGRDTQYF
TRBV4-2	TRBD1	.	TRBJ1-3	TGTGCCAGCAGCCAAGCGGGACAGGCAGACACCATATATTTT	CASSQAGQADTIYF
TRBV30	.	.	TRBJ1-5	TGTGCCTGGAGTGAGCTGGACCGTTACAAGGGTCAGCCCCAGCATTTT	CAWSELDRYKGQPQHF
TRBV27	.	.	TRBJ2-6	TGTGCCAGCAGTTTAGAGGGGCCGACAGGGGCCAACGTCCTGACTTTC	CASSLEGPTGANVLTF
TRBV10-3	TRBD2	.	TRBJ2-2	TGTGCCATCGCCCCGGGGGGACTGGGCACCGGGGAGCTGTTTTTT	CAIAPGGLGTGELFF
TRBV27	.	.	TRBJ1-2	TGTGCCAGCAGTTTCGTCCCGGCATACTATGGCTACACCTTC	CASSFVPAYYGYTF
TRBV20-1	TRBD2	once	TRBJ2-7	TGCAGTGCTAGAGATTGGGGTACTAGCGGGAGATTCTACGAGCAGTACTTC	CSARDWGTSGRFYEQYF
TRBV27	.	.	TRBJ1-5	TGTGCCAGCAGTTTACGGCGCAGGCGTCTACATCAGCCCCAGCATTTT	CASSLRRRRLHQPQHF
TRBV19	.	.	TRBJ1-5	TGTGCCAGTTCCGCGGGGCCAAATCAGCCCCAGCATTTT	CASSAGPNQPQHF
TRBV24-1	.	.	TRBJ2-2	TGTGCCACCAGTACACAGTCCGCGAACACCGGGGAGCTGTTTTTT	CATSTQSANTGELFF
TRBV30	TRBD1	.	TRBJ1-1	TGTGCCTGGAGTCGTCCGGGACAGGGTTTCAGGGAAGCTTTCTTT	CAWSRPGQGFREAFF
TRBV6-5	.	.	TRBJ1-6	TGTGCCAGCAGTTACTCAACCCAGGGCCGGATGTATTCACCCCTCCACTTT	CASSYSTQGRMYSPLHF